This T cell receptor (beta chain) was profiled in a study of blood T cell repertoires in COVID-19. Turning to the study itself: PBMCs, B-cell-depleted T cells, or T cells were the source of the cDNA or gDNA that made up the material.

Germline-derived CDR1 and CDR2 are MNHEY and SVGAGI. The CDR3 length is 11 residues. Trimming pared 8 bases from V and 2 bases from J, leaving 7 bases between. Authors' data handling: Amplification of reference gene primers provided the estimated nucleated cell counts. Clones were sequenced by immunoSEQ multiplex PCR, and TCRdb holds only the in-frame ones, with some missing. The DNA gave D and trimming, while V, J and clone size come from that table. Altogether about 87,000 clones are present, roughly 91% being singletons, with the ten largest covering approximately 4.4%. This receptor was identified in an elderly woman with acute or convalescent COVID-19. The sequenced sample was peripheral blood. The V and J genes are TRBV6-5 and TRBJ2-7; no clear D. In nucleotides, the CDR3 is TGTGCCAGCGTAACAGCCTACGAGCAGTACTTC. Its protein is CASVTAYEQYF.